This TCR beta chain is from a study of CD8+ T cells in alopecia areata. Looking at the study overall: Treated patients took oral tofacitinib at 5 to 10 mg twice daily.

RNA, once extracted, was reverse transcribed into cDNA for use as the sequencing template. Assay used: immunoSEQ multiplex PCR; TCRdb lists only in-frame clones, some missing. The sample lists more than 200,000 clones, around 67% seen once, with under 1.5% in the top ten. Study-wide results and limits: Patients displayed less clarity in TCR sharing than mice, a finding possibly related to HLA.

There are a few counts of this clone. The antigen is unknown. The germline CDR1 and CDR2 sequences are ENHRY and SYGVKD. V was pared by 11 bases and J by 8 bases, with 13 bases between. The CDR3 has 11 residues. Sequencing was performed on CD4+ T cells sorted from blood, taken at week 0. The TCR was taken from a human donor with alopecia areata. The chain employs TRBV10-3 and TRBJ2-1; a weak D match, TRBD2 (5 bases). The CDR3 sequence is CAAGGRDEQFF. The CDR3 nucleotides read TGTGCCGCCGGTGGGCGGGATGAGCAGTTCTTC.